This T cell receptor (beta chain) was obtained from a study of cytomegalovirus exposure and HLA in healthy donors. Study summary: An early data release held approximately 80 million unique TCRs from HLA-typed donors.

Germline CDR1 SEHNR, CDR2 FQNEAQ (reference sequence). This CDR3 has 13 residues. V was clipped by 3 bases and J by 5 bases, with 10 bases between them. PCR involved 60 Vbeta and 13 Jbeta primers. The repertoire was sequenced with immunoSEQ multiplex PCR; TCRdb's copy has only in-frame clones and lacks some. The data contain roughly 150,000 clones, around 73% of them seen just once; the ten biggest clones take up 1.4%. Study-wide points: Presence/absence analyses treated sequencing depth as roughly uniform across donors. Investigators reported 164 TCR beta chains as tied to cytomegalovirus.

Remarks on this clone: Its antigen is not identified.

Sample: PBMCs. This receptor was obtained from a male donor in good health and CMV-seronegative. V and J are TRBV7-9 and TRBJ1-2, with D unresolved. The CDR3 DNA is TGTGCCAGCAGCTTTAGGGAGGCTTATGGCTACACCTTC. Translated: CASSFREAYGYTF. Looking up the rest from reference TRBV7-9 and TRBJ1-2 gives the full variable domain: DTGVSQNPRHKITKRGQNVTFRCDPISEHNRLYWYRQTLGQGPEFLTYFQNEAQLEKSRLLSDRFSAERPKGSFSTLEIQRTEQGDSAMYLCASSFREAYGYTFGSGTRLTVV.